This T cell receptor (beta chain) was obtained from a study of blood T cell repertoires in COVID-19. Study summary: COVID-19 samples, acute and convalescent, were from the United States, Italy and Spain.

Germline-derived CDR1 and CDR2 are MNHEY and SMNVEV (reference sequence). After removal of 5 bases from V and 7 bases from J, the junction contained 8 bases not matched to a gene. CDR3 length equals 14 residues. Only in-frame clones appear in the TCRdb table, and some are missing; sequencing was by immunoSEQ multiplex PCR. The sample includes some 120,000 clones, 85% to 90% of them seen just once. The chain joins TRBV27 to TRBJ1-3, with 7 positions matching TRBD1. This clonotype originated in a human donor in a cohort sampled during active COVID-19. Material for sequencing was peripheral blood. CDR3 protein: CASSPTGKWNTIYF. The DNA of the CDR3 is TGTGCCAGCAGTCCGACAGGGAAATGGAACACCATATATTTT.